This T cell receptor (beta chain) stems from a study of human T cells and chemical hapten exposure. Stated time point: patch test 2, 6 weeks after DPC sensitization. This sample's treatment: therapeutic diphenylcyclopropenone sensitization with weekly scalp DPC. Venepuncture was done earlier than the placement of each patch test. Sample donors consisted of patients with alopecia, aged 18 to 70 years, who were suitable for DPC. This clonotype was seen at least ten times. Germline assignment: CDR1 LNHDA and CDR2 SQIVND (reference sequence). The CDR3 has 16 residues. The junction had 7 bases not matched to a gene; V was cut back by 6 bases and J by 1 base. A single record per CDR3 protein comes from TCRdb applying MiXCR to the RACE reads. Counted here are roughly 140,000 distinct CDR3 sequences, approximately 12% occurring once; the ten biggest clones make up approximately 1.3%.

This receptor was identified in a woman aged 50 to 60 with alopecia areata. Some clones in this sample may be carry-over from other donors' samples. The chain employs TRBV19 and TRBJ1-5; 9 bases agree with TRBD1. The sample consisted of whole blood, taken in connection with sensitization to the hapten diphenylcyclopropenone (DPC). CDR3 amino acids: CASSSSDRGSNQPQHF. The CDR3 nucleotides read TGTGCCAGTAGCTCCTCGGACAGGGGAAGCAATCAGCCCCAGCATTTT.